Presented here are 15 T cell receptor beta chains from one specimen sequenced in a study of identical twins. Via MiXCR, TCRdb re-called the 5' RACE reads, giving one row per CDR3 protein. The sample shows 400,000 to 500,000 distinct CDR3 sequences, roughly 20% of them seen only once. Sequenced sample: naive T cells sorted from blood. The receptors shown here come from a man aged 45-65 years in good health.

This clonotype was observed at least ten times. The rearrangement uses TRBV19 and TRBJ2-7, with D possibly TRBD1 on 5 matching bases. CDR1 LNHDA and CDR2 SQIVND come from the germline V gene (reference sequence). V lost 5 bases, J lost 2 bases, and 19 bases lay in between. The CDR3 consists of 16 residues. In DNA, the CDR3 is TGTGCCAGTAGTCCTAGACAGCTGACAGAAACCTACGAGCAGTACTTC. Encoded protein: CASSPRQLTETYEQYF.

V is TRBV7-9 and J is TRBJ2-3, with D unresolved. In germline, CDR1 is SEHNR, CDR2 FQNEAQ (reference sequence). V lost 4 bases and J 4 bases, leaving 6 bases between the germline ends. CDR3 length: 12 amino acids. The CDR3 nucleotides read TGTGCCAGCAGCTACAAAGCAGATACGCAGTATTTT. Amino acid sequence: CASSYKADTQYF.

This rearrangement joins TRBV6-5 to TRBJ2-2; D not resolved. Per germline, CDR1 MNHEY and CDR2 SVGAGI. Trimming removed 4 bases at V and 1 base at J, with 10 bases between. The CDR3 contains 15 residues. CDR3 DNA sequence: TGTGCCAGCAGTTTCCCGGCAGGGAACACCGGGGAGCTGTTTTTT. It translates to CASSFPAGNTGELFF.

This clonotype was observed at least ten times. This chain joins TRBV10-3 and TRBJ2-3, with D perhaps TRBD2 (5 bases). V dropped 2 bases and J dropped 1 base, with 10 bases sitting between them. Looked up from germline, CDR1 is ENHRY and CDR2 is SYGVKD. This CDR3 is 15 amino acids long. CDR3 coding DNA: TGTGCCATCAGTGAGAACGGGGTAGGCACAGATACGCAGTATTTT. Amino acid sequence: CAISENGVGTDTQYF.

This chain joins TRBV4-2 and TRBJ1-6; D ambiguous. CDR1 is LGHNA and CDR2 is YNFKEQ in the germline V gene. The CDR3 is 16 amino acids. The V and J ends lost 0 bases and 1 base respectively, with 7 bases between them. CDR3 in amino acids: CASSQESGSYNSPLHF. The CDR3 coding sequence is TGTGCCAGCAGCCAAGAGTCAGGTTCCTATAATTCACCCCTCCACTTT.

Comments on this clonotype: With a much larger clone just one base away, this may be a read error. V is TRBV29-1 and J is TRBJ2-7, with a tentative D call TRBD2 (5 bases). The CDR3 extends over 13 amino acids. In germline, CDR1 is SQVTM, CDR2 ANQGSEA. V was pared by 0 bases and J by 4 bases, with 10 bases between. CDR3 nucleotide sequence: TGCAGCGTTGAAGAGAGGGTACAGTACGAGCAGTACTTC. Amino acids: CSVEERVQYEQYF.

This clonotype was seen just once. This chain links TRBV7-9 with TRBJ2-2; D gene unclear. CDR1 SEHNR and CDR2 FQNEAQ come from the germline V gene (reference sequence). The CDR3 has 13 amino acids. V lost 2 bases and J lost 6, with 7 bases in between. CDR3 region: CASSLLVPGELFF. In nucleotides, the CDR3 is TGTGCCAGCAGCTTATTGGTTCCCGGGGAGCTGTTTTTT.

Ten or more counts support this clonotype. The gene calls are TRBV4-3 and TRBJ1-1, with unresolved D. The CDR3 sequence is 15 residues long. Trimming removed 1 base at V and 5 bases at J, with 14 bases between. Germline V CDR1 and CDR2: LGHNA, YSLEER. The CDR3 DNA sequence: TGCGCCAGCAGCCAAGCCTTTAGACGCGGGACTGAAGCTTTCTTT. Amino acid sequence: CASSQAFRRGTEAFF.

This clonotype was observed at least ten times. The V call is TRBV5-1, the J call TRBJ1-5; D remains ambiguous. Germline V gene data show CDR1 as SGHRS and CDR2 as YFSETQ. This CDR3 is 15 amino acids long. The V gene lost 3 bases and the J gene lost 0 bases, with 10 bases spanning the gap. CDR3 protein: CASSWTDSSNQPQHF. CDR3 coding DNA: TGCGCCAGCAGCTGGACGGATAGTAGCAATCAGCCCCAGCATTTT.

Comments on this clonotype: A read error may explain this, as a much larger clone is one base away. J is TRBJ2-4 and V is TRBV5-1; 9 bases are shared with TRBD2. The germline gives CDR1 SGHRS, CDR2 YFSETQ. The CDR3 is 17 residues long. In DNA form, the CDR3 reads TGCGCCAGCAGCCCCGGGGGCGGGGGGGCCACCAAAAACACTCAGTACTTC. Its protein product is CASSPGGGGATKNTQYF.

This chain's CDR3 is CASSLRGLSKGQFF. As DNA, the CDR3 is TGTGCCAGCAGTTTGAGGGGGCTATCAAAGGGGCAGTTCTTC. The rearrangement links TRBV12-3 or TRBV12-4 to TRBJ2-1; 7 bases match TRBD1. The CDR3 is 14 amino acids. Germline trimming cut 3 bases from V and 12 bases from J; bases unmatched to any gene: 11.

This clonotype was seen a handful of times. The rearrangement links TRBV7-8 to TRBJ2-5, with D possibly matching TRBD1 (5 bases). This CDR3 contains 14 residues. V lost 5 bases and J lost 1, with 11 bases in between. Germline V gene data show CDR1 as SGHVS and CDR2 as FQNEAQ. In DNA form, the CDR3 reads TGTGCCAGCAGCGGCCGGACACCCCAAGAGACCCAGTACTTC. It codes for CASSGRTPQETQYF.

This clonotype was counted a few times. The CDR3, as DNA: TGTGCCAGCAGCAAAGGGGAGGAGCAGTACTTC. The encoded protein is CASSKGEEQYF. The V gene is TRBV27, the J gene TRBJ2-7; D may correspond to TRBD1 or TRBD2 (5 bases each). The CDR3 covers 11 residues. Trimming shortened V by 6 bases and J by 7 bases, and 10 bases separated the two germline ends. Per the germline V gene, CDR1 is MNHEY and CDR2 is SMNVEV (reference sequence).

This clonotype occurred many times. V and J are TRBV10-3 and TRBJ2-1, with 8 bases matching TRBD2. The germline V gene encodes CDR1 ENHRY and CDR2 SYGVKD. V trimming: 2 bases; J trimming: 7 bases; junction bases outside the gene matches: 16. This CDR3 has 18 residues. The CDR3 sequence is CAISELPPGLGIGNEQFF. In DNA form, the CDR3 reads TGTGCCATCAGTGAGCTACCACCGGGACTAGGTATAGGAAATGAGCAGTTCTTC.

This clonotype was counted only a few times. This chain joins TRBV28 and TRBJ2-2, with D unresolved. From germline, CDR1 is MDHEN and CDR2 SYDVKM. The CDR3 has 16 amino acids. V lost 6 bases to trimming and J lost 3 bases, with 17 bases between them. CDR3 amino acids: CASRRTARRDTGELFF. CDR3 nucleotide sequence: TGTGCCAGCAGACGGACGGCGCGACGGGACACCGGGGAGCTGTTTTTT.